This T cell receptor (beta chain) derives from a study of tumor-infiltrating lymphocytes in primary liver carcinoma. From roughly 18-30 mg of unsorted bulk tissue, DNA and RNA were co-extracted together. Using a constant-region primer together with ProtoScript II reverse transcriptase, TCR beta cDNA was made from 450 to 600 ng of total RNA. Nested multiplex PCR, run for three rounds with slightly modified ARM-PCR, yielded TCR beta libraries. One entry per CDR3 protein results from TCRdb running MiXCR on the multiplex PCR reads. Of 100,000 to 150,000 distinct CDR3 sequences detected, 60% to 75% appear once; the ten largest clones hold less than 10%. Sequenced sample: liver tumor tissue from sampling region 3. The subset denotes: tumor region T3, left-lateral pole. The clonotype originates from a woman aged 55-70 years with primary liver carcinoma and hepatitis B virus infection.

The CDR3: CASSLSEDSNRGYTF. CDR3 sequence (DNA): TGCGCCAGCAGCTTATCCGAAGACAGTAATAGGGGCTACACCTTC. This chain uses TRBV5-1 with TRBJ1-2; possibly TRBD1 for D (5 bases). This CDR3 spans 15 amino acids. Looked up from germline, CDR1 is SGHRS and CDR2 is YFSETQ. V gave up 2 bases and J gave up 8 bases, with 19 bases separating them.